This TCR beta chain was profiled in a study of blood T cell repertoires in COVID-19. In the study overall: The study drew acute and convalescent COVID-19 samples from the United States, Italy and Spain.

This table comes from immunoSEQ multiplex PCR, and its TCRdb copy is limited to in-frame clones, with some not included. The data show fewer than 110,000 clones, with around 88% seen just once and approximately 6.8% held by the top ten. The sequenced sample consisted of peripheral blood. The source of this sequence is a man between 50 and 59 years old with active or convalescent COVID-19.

CDR3 in DNA: TGTGCCAGCAGTACCTGGCATGAGCAGTTCTTC. Translating it yields CASSTWHEQFF. The rearrangement joins TRBV28 to TRBJ2-1; D gene uncertain. Trimming pared 5 bases from V and 8 bases from J, leaving 7 bases between. CDR3 length: 11 amino acids. Germline V gene sequence: CDR1 MDHEN, CDR2 SYDVKM.